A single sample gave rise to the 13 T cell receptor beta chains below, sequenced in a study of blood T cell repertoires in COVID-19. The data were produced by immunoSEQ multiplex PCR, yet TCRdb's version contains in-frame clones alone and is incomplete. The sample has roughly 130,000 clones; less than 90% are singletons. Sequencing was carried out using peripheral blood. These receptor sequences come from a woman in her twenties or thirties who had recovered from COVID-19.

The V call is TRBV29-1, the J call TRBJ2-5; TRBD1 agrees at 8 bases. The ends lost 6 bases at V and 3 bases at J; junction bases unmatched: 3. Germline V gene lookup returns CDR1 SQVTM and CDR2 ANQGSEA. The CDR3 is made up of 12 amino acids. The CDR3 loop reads CSVEDREETQYF. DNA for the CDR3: TGCAGCGTAGAGGACAGGGAAGAGACCCAGTACTTC.

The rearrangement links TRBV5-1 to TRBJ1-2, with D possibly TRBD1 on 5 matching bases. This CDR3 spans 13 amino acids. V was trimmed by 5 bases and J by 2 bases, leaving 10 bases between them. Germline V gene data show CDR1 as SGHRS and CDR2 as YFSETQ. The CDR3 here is CASSPGRNYGYTF. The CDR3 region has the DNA TGCGCCAGCAGTCCAGGGAGGAACTATGGCTACACCTTC.

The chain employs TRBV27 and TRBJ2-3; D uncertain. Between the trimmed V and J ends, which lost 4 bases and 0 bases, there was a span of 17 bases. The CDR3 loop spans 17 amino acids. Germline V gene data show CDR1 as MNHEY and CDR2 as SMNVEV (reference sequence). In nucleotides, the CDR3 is TGTGCCAGCAGTTCCCCAACGCGGCGCCTTAGCACAGATACGCAGTATTTT. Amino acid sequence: CASSSPTRRLSTDTQYF.

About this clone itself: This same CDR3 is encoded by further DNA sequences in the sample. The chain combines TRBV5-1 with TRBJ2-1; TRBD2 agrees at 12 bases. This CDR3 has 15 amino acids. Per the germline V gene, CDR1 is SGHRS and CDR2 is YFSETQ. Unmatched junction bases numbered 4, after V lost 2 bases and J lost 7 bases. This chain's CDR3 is CASSFLAGGGNEQFF. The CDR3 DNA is TGCGCCAGCAGCTTCCTAGCGGGAGGGGGGAATGAGCAGTTCTTC.

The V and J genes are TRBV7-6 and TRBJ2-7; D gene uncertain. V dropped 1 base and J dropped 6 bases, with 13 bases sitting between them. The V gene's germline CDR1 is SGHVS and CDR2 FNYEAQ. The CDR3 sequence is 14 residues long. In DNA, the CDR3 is TGTGCCAGCAGCTTAGTCGGAGAAGCCTCCGAGCAGTACTTC. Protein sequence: CASSLVGEASEQYF. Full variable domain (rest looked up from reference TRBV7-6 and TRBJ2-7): GAGVSQSPRYKVTKRGQDVALRCDPISGHVSLYWYRQALGQGPEFLTYFNYEAQQDKSGLPNDRFSAERPEGSISTLTIQRTEQRDSAMYRCASSLVGEASEQYFGPGTRLTVT.

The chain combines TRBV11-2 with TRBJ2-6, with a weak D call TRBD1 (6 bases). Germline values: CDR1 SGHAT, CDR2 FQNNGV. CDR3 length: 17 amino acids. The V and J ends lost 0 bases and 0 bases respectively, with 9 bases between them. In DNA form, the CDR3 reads TGTGCCAGCAGCTTAGACCGAGGGGGCTCTGGGGCCAACGTCCTGACTTTC. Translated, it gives CASSLDRGGSGANVLTF.

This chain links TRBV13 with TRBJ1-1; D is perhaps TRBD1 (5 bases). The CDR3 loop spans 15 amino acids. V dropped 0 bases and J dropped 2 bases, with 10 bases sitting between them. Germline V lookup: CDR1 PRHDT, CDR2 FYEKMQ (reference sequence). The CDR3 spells CASSLGSGGNTEAFF. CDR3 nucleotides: TGTGCCAGCAGCTTAGGTAGCGGGGGAAACACTGAAGCTTTCTTT.

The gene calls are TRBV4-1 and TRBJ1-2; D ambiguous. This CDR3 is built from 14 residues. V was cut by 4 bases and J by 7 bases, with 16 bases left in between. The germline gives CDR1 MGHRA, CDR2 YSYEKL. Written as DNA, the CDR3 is TGCGCCAGCAGCCTTACAGTCCCTTCCAGTGGCTACACCTTC. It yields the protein CASSLTVPSSGYTF.

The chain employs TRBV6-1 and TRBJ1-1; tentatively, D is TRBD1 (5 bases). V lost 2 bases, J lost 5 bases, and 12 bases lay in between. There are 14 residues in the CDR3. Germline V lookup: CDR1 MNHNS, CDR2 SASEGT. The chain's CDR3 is CASSEKQGQTEAFF. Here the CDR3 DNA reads TGTGCCAGCAGTGAAAAGCAGGGCCAGACTGAAGCTTTCTTT.

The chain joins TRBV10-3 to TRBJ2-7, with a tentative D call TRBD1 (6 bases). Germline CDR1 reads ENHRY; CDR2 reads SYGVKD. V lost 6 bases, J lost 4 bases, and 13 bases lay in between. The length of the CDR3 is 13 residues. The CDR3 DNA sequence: TGTGCCATCAGCGCAGGGGTGGGATACGAGCAGTACTTC. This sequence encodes CAISAGVGYEQYF.

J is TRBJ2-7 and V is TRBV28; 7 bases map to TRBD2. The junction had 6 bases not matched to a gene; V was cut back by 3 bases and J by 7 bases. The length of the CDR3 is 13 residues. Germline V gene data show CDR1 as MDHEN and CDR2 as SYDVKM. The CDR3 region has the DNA TGTGCCAGCAGTTTGGCGGGGGAGGGGGAGCAGTACTTC. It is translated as CASSLAGEGEQYF.

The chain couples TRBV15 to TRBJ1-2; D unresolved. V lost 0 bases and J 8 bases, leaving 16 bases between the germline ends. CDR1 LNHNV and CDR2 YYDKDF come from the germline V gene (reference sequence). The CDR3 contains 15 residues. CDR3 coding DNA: TGTGCCACCAGCAGAGATAGGCGATCGTCCGGGGGCTACACCTTC. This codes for CATSRDRRSSGGYTF.

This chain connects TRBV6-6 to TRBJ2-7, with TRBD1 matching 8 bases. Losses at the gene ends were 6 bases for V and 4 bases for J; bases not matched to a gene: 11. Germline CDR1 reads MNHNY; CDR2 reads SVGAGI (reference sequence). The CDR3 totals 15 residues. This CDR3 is CASSAGGAGTYEQYF. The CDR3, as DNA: TGTGCCAGCAGCGCAGGGGGCGCGGGAACGTACGAGCAGTACTTC.